The present T cell receptor beta chain was sequenced within a study of blood T cell repertoires in COVID-19 (TCRdb year 2020). In the study overall: The collaborator samples originated in the United States, Italy and Spain and spanned the acute and convalescent phases of COVID-19. Where available, HLA class I and class II types were taken from metadata supplied by the sample provider and were not determined by assay-based typing. Subjects who had been exposed to COVID-19, were actively infected with it, or had recovered from it provided the deeply sampled blood TCRbeta repertoires that made up the dataset. The repertoires were made available in a free public database intended to serve as a resource for research on the immune response to SARS-CoV-2. Sample metadata almost always included a de-identified subject ID, COVID-19 status, age in years and sex. The prospective study material was composed of cDNA or gDNA derived from T cells, B-cell-depleted T cells, or PBMCs. The samples were drawn from two sources: the first 160 participants of the ongoing ImmuneRACE study, and 1,254 subjects contributed by 6 global collaborators. General findings and caveats noted by the study authors: How much clinical and demographic metadata was included differed by source and by participant, and the metadata was provided uncurated.

With regard to this clone: This clone's antigen is unknown. The input lacks base qualities; no much larger clone sits a single base away.

Samples from volunteer blood donors who had recovered from COVID-19 were contributed by a second Seattle source. Each collaborating institution followed its own protocols to collect whole blood in K2EDTA tubes. Collaborator samples were shipped for TCRbeta analysis as frozen whole blood, isolated PBMCs, or DNA extracted from either sample type. Including cysteine and phenylalanine, the CDR3 has 12 amino acids. Only the CDR3 region is kept as DNA, spanning 36 bases read in frame from base 1. TCRbeta CDR3 regions were amplified from genomic DNA by means of the immunoSEQ Assay, a bias-controlled multiplex PCR. Concerning the study's data processing: Within the assay, amplification of reference gene primers was used to estimate how many nucleated cells each sample contained. To quantify the absolute abundance of each unique TCRbeta CDR3 rearrangement, sequence reads were collapsed and filtered. For each sample, productive Simpson clonality was calculated as the square root of Simpson's diversity index over productive rearrangements. Sourced from immuneACCESS, this table was stored by TCRdb with only in-frame sequences that have V and J called. A share of the clones is absent; for the studies checked, an unresolved V gene accounts for under half, and the remainder has no known explanation. From that table come the V and J calls and clone size; the DNA was used to work out D and trimming. Across this sample there are around 130,000 clones, with approximately 84% seen only once. About an eighth of the sample goes to the ten largest clones.

The sequenced sample was peripheral blood. The chain is encoded by TRBV21-1 joined to TRBJ2-7; the table's D gene call, TRBD1, was not cross checked with the DNA. TRBV21-1 is annotated as a pseudogene. This sequence originates from a woman aged 25 to 39 who had recovered from COVID-19. CDR3 region: CPGGDRENEQYF. Here is the DNA: TGTCCCGGGGGGGACAGGGAAAACGAGCAGTACTTC.